The 8 T cell receptor beta chains below were found in one sample sequenced in a study of cytomegalovirus exposure and HLA in healthy donors. Here immunoSEQ multiplex PCR was the method, and the copy in TCRdb shows in-frame clones only, minus some. The sample lists about 150,000 clones, about 87% occurring once. The sequenced material came from PBMCs. These receptors came from a woman in her twenties or thirties in good health and CMV-seropositive.

The DNA of the CDR3 is TGTGCCAGCAGCTACGGGGGCTCCTACGAGCAGTACTTC. Translating it yields CASSYGGSYEQYF. The gene calls are TRBV6-1 and TRBJ2-7, with D possibly being TRBD2 (6 bases). V lost 6 bases, J lost 0 bases, and 9 bases lay in between. CDR1 is MNHNS, CDR2 SASEGT, per germline. The CDR3 runs to 13 residues.

The chain couples TRBV6-6 to TRBJ1-1; D remains ambiguous. Germline loops: CDR1 MNHNY, CDR2 SVGAGI (reference sequence). This CDR3 has 14 residues. V was trimmed by 7 bases and J by 2 bases, leaving 14 bases between them. CDR3 residues: CASTQMRINTEAFF. The CDR3 nucleotides read TGTGCCAGCACCCAGATGAGGATCAACACTGAAGCTTTCTTT.

This clone was seen a single time. The chain couples TRBV2 to TRBJ1-2; no firm D call. Deletions cut 7 bases from V and 8 bases from J, with 14 bases between. The germline V gene encodes CDR1 SNHLY and CDR2 FYNNEI. The CDR3 runs 12 residues. CDR3 region: CASTSAGVGYTF. The CDR3 nucleotides read TGTGCCAGCACTTCTGCCGGGGTGGGCTACACCTTC.

The chain employs TRBV2 and TRBJ1-1; D is undetermined. Germline V gene lookup returns CDR1 SNHLY and CDR2 FYNNEI. CDR3 length equals 16 residues. Deletions cut 4 bases from V and 3 bases from J, with 18 bases between. The CDR3 protein is CASSGLGGREDTEAFF. The CDR3 bases are TGTGCCAGCAGTGGGCTAGGTGGGAGAGAAGACACTGAAGCTTTCTTT.

The chain couples TRBV11-1 to TRBJ2-1, with 9 bases fitting TRBD2. The CDR3 covers 15 residues. The junction had 10 bases not matched to a gene; V was cut back by 3 bases and J by 10 bases. The germline V gene has CDR1 SGHAT and CDR2 FQDESV (reference sequence). For the CDR3, the DNA is TGTGCCAGCAGCTTCCTAGCCGGGCGGGAGGGGGAGCAGTTCTTC. Translation gives CASSFLAGREGEQFF.

The chain employs TRBV27 and TRBJ2-1; the D gene is possibly TRBD1 (5 bases). V lost 3 bases and J lost 10, with 22 bases in between. The CDR3 consists of 16 residues. CDR1 MNHEY and CDR2 SMNVEV come from the germline V gene (reference sequence). CDR3 in amino acids: CASSFIGQGFGKEQFF. For the CDR3, the DNA is TGTGCCAGCAGTTTCATTGGGCAGGGCTTTGGGAAGGAGCAGTTCTTC.

The chain joins TRBV6-5 to TRBJ2-7; TRBD2 aligns across 7 bases. Germline V gene lookup returns CDR1 MNHEY and CDR2 SVGAGI. V shed 2 bases and J 1 base; nucleotides not matched to a gene: 2. The CDR3 runs to 14 residues. The CDR3 here is CASSYGTTSYEQYF. Here the CDR3 DNA reads TGTGCCAGCAGTTACGGGACTACTTCCTACGAGCAGTACTTC.

The CDR3 sequence is CASSPPAFRGSGANVLTF. The CDR3 bases are TGCGCCAGCAGCCCCCCGGCCTTCAGGGGTTCTGGGGCCAACGTCCTGACTTTC. This chain uses TRBV4-1 with TRBJ2-6, with D perhaps TRBD1 (6 bases). Germline assignment: CDR1 MGHRA and CDR2 YSYEKL. The CDR3 is 18 amino acids. The V end lost 4 bases, the J end lost 1 base, and 17 bases lay between the germline ends.